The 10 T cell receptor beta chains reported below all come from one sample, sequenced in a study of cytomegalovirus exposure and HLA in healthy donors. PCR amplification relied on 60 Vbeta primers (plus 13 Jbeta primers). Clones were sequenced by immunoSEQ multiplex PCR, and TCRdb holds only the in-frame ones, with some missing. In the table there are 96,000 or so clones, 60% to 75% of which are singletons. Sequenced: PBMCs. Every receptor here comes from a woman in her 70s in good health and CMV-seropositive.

The CDR3, as DNA: TGTGCCAGCAGCTACACCGGGAGAGGGGAGACCCAGTACTTC. Translated, it gives CASSYTGRGETQYF. This chain connects TRBV7-3 to TRBJ2-5; tentatively, D is TRBD2 (6 bases). The CDR3 has 14 residues. V dropped 4 bases and J dropped 5 bases, with 14 bases sitting between them. Germline assignment: CDR1 SGHTA and CDR2 FQGTGA.

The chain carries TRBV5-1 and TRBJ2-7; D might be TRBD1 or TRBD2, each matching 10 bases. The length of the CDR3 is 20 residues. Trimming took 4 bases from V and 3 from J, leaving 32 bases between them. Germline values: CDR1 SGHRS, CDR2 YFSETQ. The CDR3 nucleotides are TGCGCCAGCAGCCACCGTTTACCGGGACAGGGGATAGCGGGAGGCTACGAGCAGTACTTC. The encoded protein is CASSHRLPGQGIAGGYEQYF.

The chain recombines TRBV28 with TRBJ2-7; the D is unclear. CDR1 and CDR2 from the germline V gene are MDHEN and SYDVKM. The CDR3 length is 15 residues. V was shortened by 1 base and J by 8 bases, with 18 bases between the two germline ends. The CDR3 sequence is CASSLYLEMIHKQYF. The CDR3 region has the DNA TGTGCCAGCAGTTTATACCTAGAGATGATCCACAAGCAGTACTTC.

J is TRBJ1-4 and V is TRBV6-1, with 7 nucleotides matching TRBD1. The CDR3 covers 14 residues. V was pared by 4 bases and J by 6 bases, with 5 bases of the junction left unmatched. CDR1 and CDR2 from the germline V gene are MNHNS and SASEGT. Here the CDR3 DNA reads TGTGCCAGCAGTGGAACCGGGACAGATGAAAAACTGTTTTTT. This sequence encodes CASSGTGTDEKLFF.

In DNA form, the CDR3 reads TGTGCCAGCAGCTTAGGGTCCGGACTAGCGGGTACTAGCACAGATACGCAGTATTTT. Translated: CASSLGSGLAGTSTDTQYF. The J gene is TRBJ2-3, the V gene TRBV13, with 11 bases that match TRBD2. Unmatched junction bases numbered 8, after V lost 0 bases and J lost 0 bases. The CDR3 length is 19 residues. Germline V CDR1 and CDR2: PRHDT, FYEKMQ (reference sequence).

In DNA, the CDR3 is TGTGCCAGCAGCAGGCAGGATACGCAGTATTTT. Its protein product is CASSRQDTQYF. This sequence joins TRBV6-5 and TRBJ2-3; D is unresolved. Trimming stripped 6 bases from V and 6 bases from J, with 7 bases between. In germline, CDR1 is MNHEY, CDR2 SVGAGI. There are 11 residues in the CDR3.

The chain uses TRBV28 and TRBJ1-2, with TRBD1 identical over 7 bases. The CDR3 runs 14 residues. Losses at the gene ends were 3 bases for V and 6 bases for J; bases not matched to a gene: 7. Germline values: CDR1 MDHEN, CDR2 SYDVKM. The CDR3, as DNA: TGTGCCAGCAGTTTTCTGGGACAGATAGATGGCTACACCTTC. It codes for CASSFLGQIDGYTF.

CDR3 DNA sequence: TGCAGCGTTGGGGGAGCCTACGAGCAGTACTTC. This sequence encodes CSVGGAYEQYF. The chain employs TRBV29-1 and TRBJ2-7; perhaps TRBD2 as D (5 bases). Trimming shortened V by 4 bases and J by 2 bases, and 6 bases separated the two germline ends. The germline V gene has CDR1 SQVTM and CDR2 ANQGSEA. CDR3 size: 11 residues.

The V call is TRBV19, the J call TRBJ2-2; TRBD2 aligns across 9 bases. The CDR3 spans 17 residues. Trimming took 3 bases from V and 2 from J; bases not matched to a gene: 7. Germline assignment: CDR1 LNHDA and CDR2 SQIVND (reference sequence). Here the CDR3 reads CASSIPASGKNTGELFF. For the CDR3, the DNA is TGTGCCAGTAGTATCCCTGCTAGCGGGAAAAACACCGGGGAGCTGTTTTTT.

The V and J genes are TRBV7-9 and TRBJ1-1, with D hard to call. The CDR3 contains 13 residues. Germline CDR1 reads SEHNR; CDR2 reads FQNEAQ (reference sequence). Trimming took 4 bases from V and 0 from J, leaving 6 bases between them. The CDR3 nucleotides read TGTGCCAGCAGCTCAGGCCTGAACACTGAAGCTTTCTTT. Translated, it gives CASSSGLNTEAFF.